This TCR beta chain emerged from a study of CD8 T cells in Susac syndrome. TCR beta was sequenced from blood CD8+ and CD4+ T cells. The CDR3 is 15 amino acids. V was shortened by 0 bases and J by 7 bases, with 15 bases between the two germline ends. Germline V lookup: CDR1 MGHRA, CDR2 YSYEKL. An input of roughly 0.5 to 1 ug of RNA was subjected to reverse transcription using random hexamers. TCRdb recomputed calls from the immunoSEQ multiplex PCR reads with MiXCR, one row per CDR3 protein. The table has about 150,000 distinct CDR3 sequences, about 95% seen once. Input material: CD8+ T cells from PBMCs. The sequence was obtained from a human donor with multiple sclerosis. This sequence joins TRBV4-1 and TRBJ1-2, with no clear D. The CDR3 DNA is TGCGCCAGCAGCCAAGATCTTGGGGATCAAGGTGGCTACACCTTC. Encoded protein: CASSQDLGDQGGYTF.